The next 16 T cell receptor beta chains were all read from a single sample in a study of shared clonotypes between healthy human individuals. The method was immunoSEQ multiplex PCR; TCRdb's version includes in-frame clones alone and lacks a portion of them. The table has fewer than 600,000 clones, over 60% seen once; the top ten hold 12%. Sequenced: PBMCs. The source is a woman in her forties in good health. Some clones in this sample may be carry-over from other donors' samples.

This clone has a handful of counts. The chain joins TRBV11-2 to TRBJ2-7; D could derive from TRBD1 or TRBD2 (5 bases each). Germline V CDR1 and CDR2: SGHAT, FQNNGV. Trimming pared 0 bases from V and 3 bases from J, leaving 12 bases between. This CDR3 spans 15 amino acids. This CDR3 reads CASSLDRDGFYEQYF. CDR3 DNA sequence: TGTGCCAGCAGCTTAGATCGGGACGGATTCTACGAGCAGTACTTC.

The genes are TRBV29-1 and TRBJ1-2; D possibly corresponds to TRBD1 (5 bases). V was shortened by 5 bases and J by 2 bases, with 9 bases between the two germline ends. CDR3 size: 12 residues. Germline V CDR1 and CDR2: SQVTM, ANQGSEA. CDR3 sequence reads: CSVHDSNYGYTF. Here the CDR3 DNA reads TGCAGCGTTCACGACAGCAACTATGGCTACACCTTC.

A word on this clone: This could be a read error, since a much larger clone is one nucleotide away. The identical CDR3 is also encoded by other nucleotide sequences in the sample. The chain joins TRBV7-2 to TRBJ2-7; D is possibly TRBD2 (5 bases). CDR1 and CDR2 from the germline V gene are SGHTA and FQGNSA. The CDR3 length is 15 residues. With 2 bases removed from V and 5 bases from J, the gap between germline ends came to 16 bases. The CDR3 loop is CASSLTRGSVNEQYF. The CDR3 bases are TGTGCCAGCAGCTTAACTCGGGGAAGTGTAAACGAGCAGTACTTC.

This chain connects TRBV27 to TRBJ2-7; D call uncertain. This CDR3 comprises 15 residues. Germline V CDR1 and CDR2: MNHEY, SMNVEV (reference sequence). Trimming removed 2 bases at V and 3 bases at J, with 14 bases between. The CDR3 DNA reads TGTGCCAGCAGTTTAAGGTGGCAACTAAACTACGAGCAGTACTTC. Translating gives CASSLRWQLNYEQYF.

The chain links TRBV30 to TRBJ2-1, with 13 bases matching TRBD2. V lost 4 bases, J lost 4 bases, and 4 bases stayed unmatched. Per germline, CDR1 GTSNPN and CDR2 SVGIG (reference sequence). This CDR3 region has 15 residues. In DNA form, the CDR3 reads TGTGCCTGGACCTCGGGACTAGCGGGGTACAATGAGCAGTTCTTC. Its translation is CAWTSGLAGYNEQFF.

This clone showed up just a few times. The V call is TRBV27, the J call TRBJ2-2; weak D call: TRBD1 (5 bases). The V end lost 5 bases, the J end lost 8 bases, and 6 bases lay between the germline ends. The CDR3 length is 11 residues. Germline V gene sequence: CDR1 MNHEY, CDR2 SMNVEV (reference sequence). The CDR3 reads CASSPGGELFF. The DNA for the CDR3 is TGTGCCAGCAGTCCAGGGGGGGAGCTGTTTTTT.

V gene TRBV29-1 combines with J gene TRBJ2-5; 9 nucleotides agree with TRBD1. The CDR3 sequence is 16 residues long. The V gene end was trimmed by 1 base and the J gene end by 5 bases; junction bases not matched to a gene: 11. Germline V lookup: CDR1 SQVTM, CDR2 ANQGSEA. DNA for the CDR3: TGCAGCGTTGAAGGCCCCGGGACAGGGCCTGGGGAGACCCAGTACTTC. It yields the protein CSVEGPGTGPGETQYF.

The chain couples TRBV2 to TRBJ2-1; the D gene is possibly TRBD2 (5 bases). With 3 bases removed from V and 0 bases from J, the gap between germline ends came to 21 bases. The germline CDR1 and CDR2 sequences are SNHLY and FYNNEI. The CDR3 extends over 19 amino acids. CDR3 nucleotides: TGTGCCAGCAGTGACGTGCGGGTGGGCTCCAAGAGCTCCTACAATGAGCAGTTCTTC. It is translated as CASSDVRVGSKSSYNEQFF.

In this sample, this clone turned up a few times. The chain links TRBV7-3 to TRBJ2-5; 7 bases align to TRBD2. The CDR3 is 14 residues long. Germline CDR1 SGHTA, CDR2 FQGTGA. The V and J ends lost 3 bases and 4 bases, in that order; junction bases with no gene match: 5. The DNA of the CDR3 is TGTGCCAGCAGCTTGAAGTTAGCGGGAGAGACCCAGTACTTC. This sequence encodes CASSLKLAGETQYF.

V is TRBV11-2 and J is TRBJ1-5, with D possibly TRBD1 on 5 matching bases. This CDR3 region has 15 residues. Deletions cut 5 bases from V and 1 base from J, with 12 bases between. CDR1 SGHAT and CDR2 FQNNGV come from the germline V gene. The CDR3 DNA sequence: TGTGCCAGCAGCGTAGGGGCGGAGAGCAATCAGCCCCAGCATTTT. As protein: CASSVGAESNQPQHF.

This clone has a handful of counts. The J gene is TRBJ2-7, the V gene TRBV11-2; 8 positions match TRBD1. The trim removed 0 bases at V and 6 bases at J, leaving 4 bases unmatched. The germline V gene encodes CDR1 SGHAT and CDR2 FQNNGV. CDR3 length: 14 residues. The CDR3 sequence: CASSLEAGGREQYF. CDR3 in DNA: TGTGCCAGCAGCTTAGAGGCAGGGGGCCGCGAGCAGTACTTC. Variable domain in full (rest from reference TRBV11-2 and TRBJ2-7): EAGVAQSPRYKIIEKRQSVAFWCNPISGHATLYWYQQILGQGPKLLIQFQNNGVVDDSQLPKDRFSAERLKGVDSTLKIQPAKLEDSAVYLCASSLEAGGREQYFGPGTRLTVT.

This clone has more than one count but fewer than ten. The sample carries other DNA sequences with the same CDR3. The gene calls are TRBV7-2 and TRBJ2-5; D may be TRBD2 (5 bases). Trimming pared 5 bases from V and 5 bases from J, leaving 15 bases between. Germline loops: CDR1 SGHTA, CDR2 FQGNSA. This CDR3 has 14 amino acids. The DNA of the CDR3 is TGTGCCAGCAGCCCCCCCGGGGTCCAGGAGACCCAGTACTTC. It yields the protein CASSPPGVQETQYF.

J is TRBJ2-7 and V is TRBV7-2, with 7 bases identical to TRBD1. The V and J ends lost 1 base and 2 bases, in that order; junction bases with no gene match: 5. CDR1 is SGHTA, CDR2 FQGNSA, per germline. This CDR3 has 15 residues. Here the CDR3 reads CASSLGRDSAYEQYF. The CDR3 DNA follows: TGTGCCAGCAGCTTAGGCCGGGACAGCGCCTACGAGCAGTACTTC.

In the case of this clone: A far larger clone lies a single base away; this is likely a read error. The J gene is TRBJ1-4, the V gene TRBV2, with 7 bases fitting TRBD1. CDR3 length: 14 residues. The junction had 10 bases not matched to a gene; V was cut back by 11 bases and J by 4 bases. From germline, CDR1 is SNHLY and CDR2 FYNNEI. The CDR3 nucleotides read TGTGCCGGCACCTGGAACAGGGGTAATGAAAAACTGTTTTTT. Translated, it gives CAGTWNRGNEKLFF.

This clone was observed at least ten times. The CDR3 DNA follows: TGCGCCAGCAGCTTGGTCGGGGTACAAGATACGCAGTATTTT. Protein: CASSLVGVQDTQYF. The chain recombines TRBV5-1 with TRBJ2-3, with D possibly TRBD2 on 5 matching bases. V lost 0 bases and J 5 bases, leaving 10 bases between the germline ends. This CDR3 has 14 residues. Germline V gene data show CDR1 as SGHRS and CDR2 as YFSETQ.

The rearrangement joins TRBV2 to TRBJ2-7, with D possibly matching TRBD2 (6 bases). V lost 6 bases and J 2 bases, leaving 11 bases between the germline ends. Germline V gene sequence: CDR1 SNHLY, CDR2 FYNNEI. The CDR3 runs to 13 residues. Written as DNA, the CDR3 is TGTGCCAGCAGGCCTAGCGTAACCTACGAGCAGTACTTC. This translates into CASRPSVTYEQYF. The variable domain in full, with the rest retrieved from reference TRBV2 and TRBJ2-7, is EPEVTQTPSHQVTQMGQEVILRCVPISNHLYFYWYRQILGQKVEFLVSFYNNEISEKSEIFDDQFSVERPDGSNFTLKIRSTKLEDSAMYFCASRPSVTYEQYFGPGTRLTVT.